One and the same sample provided the 20 T cell receptor beta chains below, sequenced in a study of cytomegalovirus exposure and HLA in healthy donors. Vbeta (60) and Jbeta (13) primers were used in the PCR. Data came from immunoSEQ multiplex PCR; TCRdb stores just in-frame clones and leaves some out. The table has approximately 180,000 clones, around 83% seen once; the top ten hold 1.5% to 2%. The specimen sequenced was PBMCs. All receptors come from a woman aged 18-30 years in good health and CMV-seronegative.

The chain is built from TRBV7-2 and TRBJ2-3, with 9 bases identical to TRBD2. This CDR3 contains 16 residues. The V segment lost 3 bases and the J segment 2 bases; nucleotides outside the gene matches: 6. In germline, CDR1 is SGHTA, CDR2 FQGNSA. Here the CDR3 DNA reads TGTGCCAGCAGCTTGGCTAGCGGGACCACCACAGATACGCAGTATTTT. Amino acids: CASSLASGTTTDTQYF.

In its sample, this clone was seen a few times. The chain recombines TRBV6-5 with TRBJ1-6, with D hard to call. Germline V CDR1 and CDR2: MNHEY, SVGAGI. V lost 2 bases to trimming and J lost 7 bases, with 12 bases between them. This CDR3 has 15 amino acids. The CDR3 spells CASSYTPGRNSPLHF. CDR3 bases: TGTGCCAGCAGTTACACCCCTGGGAGGAATTCACCCCTCCACTTT.

The J gene is TRBJ2-3, the V gene TRBV2; 12 bases are a match to TRBD2. V dropped 7 bases and J dropped 4; count of bases not matched to a gene: 9. Looked up from germline, CDR1 is SNHLY and CDR2 is FYNNEI. The CDR3 has 16 residues. The DNA of the CDR3 is TGTGCCAGCAATTTACAAACTAGCGGGAGGCCAGATACGCAGTATTTT. Amino acids: CASNLQTSGRPDTQYF.

This chain links TRBV28 with TRBJ2-7; the D is unclear. Germline values: CDR1 MDHEN, CDR2 SYDVKM. CDR3 size: 14 residues. Trimming left V 1 base short and J 4 bases short, with 11 bases between. The CDR3: CASSLSGSHYEQYV. The CDR3 DNA reads as TGTGCCAGCAGTTTATCCGGGTCCCATTACGAGCAGTACGTC.

This chain links TRBV21-1 with TRBJ2-7; the listed D gene, TRBD1, was not tested against the DNA. TRBV21-1 has pseudogene status. The CDR3 runs to 13 residues. The DNA of the CDR3 is TGTGCCAGCAACTTGGGGACAGCTTACGAGCAGTACTTC. It encodes CASNLGTAYEQYF.

In nucleotides, the CDR3 is TGCAGCGTTGGATCCCGGGAAGGCTACACCTTC. Its protein product is CSVGSREGYTF. The rearrangement joins TRBV29-1 to TRBJ1-2; D call uncertain. Per the germline V gene, CDR1 is SQVTM and CDR2 is ANQGSEA. Trimming pared 4 bases from V and 8 bases from J, leaving 11 bases between. The CDR3 has 11 amino acids.

The DNA of the CDR3 is TGTGCCAGCAGCTTAGGGGCAGGAGGGACCTCCTACGAGCAGTACTTC. It codes for CASSLGAGGTSYEQYF. The V call is TRBV7-9, the J call TRBJ2-7; D possibly corresponds to TRBD2 (6 bases). The CDR3 covers 16 residues. The germline V gene has CDR1 SEHNR and CDR2 FQNEAQ (reference sequence). The V end was cut by 1 base, the J end by 0 bases, with 13 bases between.

This chain links TRBV7-9 with TRBJ1-1; 7 bases map to TRBD1. The CDR3 extends over 12 amino acids. J was trimmed by 2 bases and V by 8 bases; bases with no gene match: 2. From germline, CDR1 is SEHNR and CDR2 FQNEAQ (reference sequence). This CDR3 reads CASQGGNTEAFF. The CDR3 DNA follows: TGTGCCAGCCAGGGGGGAAACACTGAAGCTTTCTTT.

The genes are TRBV19 and TRBJ1-5; 8 bases map to TRBD1. The CDR3 has 13 amino acids. Germline loops: CDR1 LNHDA, CDR2 SQIVND (reference sequence). J lost 6 bases, V lost 6 bases, and 4 bases had no gene match. The CDR3 DNA is TGTGCCAGTAGGGACAGGGTTGCTCAGCCCCAGCATTTT. It specifies CASRDRVAQPQHF.

CDR3 bases: TGTGCCAGCAGTGAGCGGCTAGCGGGCCTAATCTACGAGCAGTACTTC. This translates into CASSERLAGLIYEQYF. The genes are TRBV2 and TRBJ2-7, with TRBD2 matching 8 bases. Per germline, CDR1 SNHLY and CDR2 FYNNEI. The CDR3 runs to 16 residues. V shed 3 bases, J shed 3 bases, and the junction held 10 bases outside the gene matches. Combining the CDR3 with reference TRBV2 and TRBJ2-7 gives the whole variable domain EPEVTQTPSHQVTQMGQEVILRCVPISNHLYFYWYRQILGQKVEFLVSFYNNEISEKSEIFDDQFSVERPDGSNFTLKIRSTKLEDSAMYFCASSERLAGLIYEQYFGPGTRLTVT.

V gene TRBV28 combines with J gene TRBJ2-1; 7 nucleotides line up with TRBD2. Germline V gene data show CDR1 as MDHEN and CDR2 as SYDVKM. V gave up 2 bases and J gave up 9 bases; unmatched junction bases: 25. CDR3 length equals 20 residues. CDR3 in DNA: TGTGCCAGCAGTTTAGAAGGGGAGCCTAGCGGCCCTTCCCAATTCCTTGAGCAGTTCTTC. This gives the protein CASSLEGEPSGPSQFLEQFF.

The chain joins TRBV19 to TRBJ2-7; D may be TRBD1 (6 bases). The V end lost 5 bases, the J end lost 0 bases, and 20 bases lay between the germline ends. The CDR3 runs to 17 residues. In germline, CDR1 is LNHDA, CDR2 SQIVND (reference sequence). The DNA for the CDR3 is TGTGCCAGTAGTCCGATTTCAGCAGGGGCTAGCTCCTACGAGCAGTACTTC. Protein sequence: CASSPISAGASSYEQYF.

This rearrangement joins TRBV21-1 to TRBJ1-6. TRBV21-1 is a known pseudogene. The CDR3 is made up of 17 amino acids. CDR3 loop: CASSNCHRCYVLSPLHF. DNA of the CDR3: TGTGCCAGCAGCAATTGTCACCGATGCTATGTACTGTCACCCCTCCACTTT.

The rearrangement links TRBV27 to TRBJ1-5, with no clear D. V was pared by 3 bases and J by 6 bases, with 12 bases between. The CDR3 extends over 14 amino acids. CDR1 is MNHEY and CDR2 is SMNVEV in the germline V gene (reference sequence). The CDR3 region has the DNA TGTGCCAGCAGTTTTTCGGGAATCGGTCAGCCCCAGCATTTT. It encodes CASSFSGIGQPQHF.

The V gene is TRBV7-9, the J gene TRBJ2-1, with D maybe TRBD2 (6 bases). This CDR3 is 17 amino acids long. The germline CDR1 and CDR2 sequences are SEHNR and FQNEAQ (reference sequence). Trimming pared 5 bases from V and 0 bases from J, leaving 17 bases between. In nucleotides, the CDR3 is TGTGCCAGCAGCCCCCGGTCGGGGCGGGACTCCTACAATGAGCAGTTCTTC. This codes for CASSPRSGRDSYNEQFF.

This chain links TRBV30 with TRBJ1-6; a possible D gene is TRBD1 (5 bases). Per the germline V gene, CDR1 is GTSNPN and CDR2 is SVGIG (reference sequence). The CDR3 has 13 amino acids. Trimming pared 2 bases from V and 10 bases from J, leaving 12 bases between. CDR3 residues: CAWSKEGRSPLHF. CDR3 in DNA: TGTGCCTGGAGTAAGGAGGGGCGCTCACCCCTCCACTTT.

The chain links TRBV7-9 to TRBJ2-7; 10 bases fit TRBD2. The CDR3 contains 15 residues. V was pared by 5 bases and J by 0 bases, with 4 bases of the junction left unmatched. CDR1 is SEHNR and CDR2 is FQNEAQ in the germline V gene (reference sequence). Written as DNA, the CDR3 is TGTGCCAGCAGCCGCGGACTAGCGGACTCCTACGAGCAGTACGTC. As protein: CASSRGLADSYEQYV.

This sequence joins TRBV28 and TRBJ2-7, with 8 bases fitting TRBD2. Germline V lookup: CDR1 MDHEN, CDR2 SYDVKM. The CDR3 is made up of 14 amino acids. V dropped 3 bases and J dropped 4; count of bases not matched to a gene: 5. CDR3 residues: CASSFTSGFYEQYF. The DNA for the CDR3 is TGTGCCAGCAGTTTTACTAGCGGATTTTACGAGCAGTACTTC. Full variable domain (outside the CDR3, taken from reference TRBV28 and TRBJ2-7): DVKVTQSSRYLVKRTGEKVFLECVQDMDHENMFWYRQDPGLGLRLIYFSYDVKMKEKGDIPEGYSVSREKKERFSLILESASTNQTSMYLCASSFTSGFYEQYFGPGTRLTVT.

This clone appeared once. In DNA, the CDR3 is TGTGCCAGCAGTTACTCGAATCGGATAGGGGCCTATGGCTACACCTTC. This translates into CASSYSNRIGAYGYTF. The chain links TRBV6-5 to TRBJ1-2, with a tentative D call TRBD1 (5 bases). V lost 0 bases, J lost 4 bases, and 15 bases lay in between. This CDR3 is 16 amino acids long. CDR1 and CDR2 from the germline V gene are MNHEY and SVGAGI.

The rearrangement joins TRBV7-9 to TRBJ2-2, with 7 positions matching TRBD1. The CDR3 covers 17 residues. The germline V gene has CDR1 SEHNR and CDR2 FQNEAQ (reference sequence). Trimming removed 3 bases from V and 2 bases from J; junction bases left unmatched: 9. The CDR3 nucleotides read TGTGCCAGCAGCTTTTCGTCGACAGGGACCAACACCGGGGAGCTGTTTTTT. Its translation is CASSFSSTGTNTGELFF.